This T cell receptor (beta chain) is from a study of T-cell reconstitution after alpha-beta-depleted transplantation in children. The V and J ends lost 0 bases and 9 bases respectively, with 5 bases between them. From germline, CDR1 is MNHEY and CDR2 SMNVEV (reference sequence). The CDR3 is made up of 12 amino acids. This sample's TCRbeta library carried unique molecular identifier barcodes. TCRdb passed the PCR reads through MiXCR, listing each CDR3 protein once. This sample yields fewer than 550,000 distinct CDR3 sequences, of which approximately 10% are seen a single time; around 15% belongs to the top ten. Study results and limitations: The study traced high day-60 TCRbeta diversity in some patients to surviving recipient T cells and thymic progenitors.

As to this clonotype: Its cognate antigen is unknown.

The J gene is TRBJ2-2, the V gene TRBV27; the D is unclear. This TCR was recovered from a female patient between 2 and 15 years old who had a stem cell transplant for aplastic anemia, so the T cells may come from the graft donor. Sequencing was performed on PBMCs, mostly from graft donor cells, taken 180 days after TCRalphabeta/CD19-depleted stem cell transplant. In DNA, the CDR3 is TGTGCCAGCAGTTTATCGATGAGGGAGCTGTTTTTT. Its translation is CASSLSMRELFF.